This T cell receptor (beta chain) was profiled in a study of blood T cell repertoires in COVID-19 (dated by TCRdb to the early 2020s). Concerning the study at large: The collaborator samples originated in the United States, Italy and Spain and spanned the acute and convalescent phases of COVID-19. The material from the prospective study consisted of cDNA or gDNA derived from T cells, B-cell-depleted T cells, or PBMCs. Subjects who had been exposed to COVID-19, were actively infected with it, or had recovered from it provided the deeply sampled blood TCRbeta repertoires that made up the dataset. A freely available public database, intended as a resource for researchers studying the immune response to SARS-CoV-2, is where the repertoires were released. The samples were drawn from the first 160 participants of the ongoing ImmuneRACE study and from about 1,200 subjects provided by 6 global collaborators. The sample metadata nearly always contained a de-identified subject ID, COVID-19 status, age in years and sex. Where available, HLA class I and class II types were obtained from metadata supplied by the sample provider rather than from assay-based typing. Results and caveats for the whole study, not just this receptor: Clinical and demographic metadata were provided uncurated, with the amount varying by source and participant.

Compared with germline, V lacks 6 bases and J lacks 2 bases; bases without a gene match: 7. CDR1 is given as SGHAT and CDR2 as FQNNGV, both from the germline V gene. The CDR3 has 15 amino acids, counting the end cysteine and phenylalanine. The sequence is cut down to CDR3 DNA, 45 bases in frame from base 1. TCRbeta CDR3 regions were amplified from genomic DNA by means of the immunoSEQ Assay, a bias-controlled multiplex PCR. On the authors' methods: Within the assay, amplification of reference gene primers was used to estimate how many nucleated cells each sample contained. To quantify the absolute abundance of each unique TCRbeta CDR3 rearrangement, sequence reads were collapsed and filtered. For each sample, productive Simpson clonality was calculated as the square root of Simpson's diversity index across productive rearrangements. What TCRdb holds here is the immuneACCESS table cut down to in-frame rearrangements. Part of the clones is not present; checked against another copy, under half of the missing clones reflect an unresolved V gene, and the others are unexplained. V and J calls and clone size come straight from that table; D and trimming were deduced from the DNA. Within this sample are about 350,000 clones, with 86% of them counted one time only. In total, the top ten clones hold around 7.5% of the sample.

On this clone itself: Its binding antigen is unknown. No quality values exist for individual bases; no much larger clone is one base distant.

In Seattle, one collaborating source enrolled patients while the infection was active and tracked those patients longitudinally over the course of disease. Each collaborating institution followed its own protocols to collect whole blood in K2EDTA tubes. For TCRbeta analysis, collaborators shipped samples in one of three forms: frozen whole blood, isolated PBMCs, or DNA extracted from either of those sample types. The chain employs TRBV11-2 and TRBJ2-4, with TRBD2 matching 7 junction bases. This receptor was identified in a woman in her fifties or sixties with COVID-19, enrolled during active disease. The sequencing sample was made of peripheral blood. Here the CDR3 is given as CASRPWGGTKNIQYF. The DNA reads as follows: TGTGCCAGCAGACCCTGGGGGGGGACCAAAAACATTCAGTACTTC.